This T cell receptor beta chain was sequenced for a study of T-cell reconstitution after alpha-beta-depleted transplantation in children. The CDR3 covers 14 residues. V shed 8 bases, J shed 1 base, and the junction held 3 bases outside the gene matches. Germline CDR1 and CDR2: ENHRY and SYGVKD. Study-level results: Roughly two months post-transplant, alpha-beta T cells reportedly originated from several hundred graft clones that had expanded. The study traced high day-60 TCRbeta diversity in some patients to surviving recipient T cells and thymic progenitors. T-cell counts and diversity at one year post-transplant came mainly from newly produced T cells.

Concerning this clonotype: The target antigen is unknown.

Unique molecular identifiers were built into the TCRbeta library. Each CDR3 protein gets one entry after TCRdb re-called the PCR reads with MiXCR. Here the sample spans about 980,000 distinct CDR3 sequences, around 30% being singletons. This TCR was recovered from a boy less than two years old who had a stem cell transplant for SCID, so the T cells may come from the graft donor. This chain links TRBV10-3 with TRBJ2-2, with 8 bases identical to TRBD1. Sequencing was performed on PBMCs, mostly from graft donor cells, taken 360 days after TCRalphabeta/CD19-depleted stem cell transplant. CDR3 sequence reads: CAIAGQENTGELFF. The CDR3 region has the DNA TGTGCCATCGCGGGACAGGAGAACACCGGGGAGCTGTTTTTT.